This T cell receptor (beta chain) was sequenced for a study of T-cell reconstitution after alpha-beta-depleted transplantation in children. The study's findings and limits: Most T-cell counts and diversity one year after the transplant came from T cells that were newly produced. In patients about two months after transplant, alpha-beta T cells reportedly arose from several hundred expanded graft clones. Elevated TCRbeta diversity at day 60 was traced, in some patients, to surviving recipient T cells and thymic progenitors.

Comments on this clonotype: Its specificity is not known.

Preparing the TCRbeta library involved the use of unique molecular identifiers. TCRdb reprocessed the PCR reads via MiXCR and lists one record per CDR3 protein. The data show approximately 130,000 distinct CDR3 sequences, with roughly 10% seen just once and 24% held by the top ten. This material consisted of PBMCs, mostly from graft donor cells, taken 180 days after TCRalphabeta/CD19-depleted stem cell transplant. The clonotype comes from a girl less than two years old who had a stem cell transplant for combined immunodeficiency, so the T cells may come from the graft donor.

CDR3 amino acids: CASSPYYGFDEQFF. CDR3 DNA: TGCGCCAGCAGCCCCTACTACGGATTCGATGAGCAGTTCTTC. The chain combines TRBV4-3 with TRBJ2-1; D is unresolved. Looked up from germline, CDR1 is LGHNA and CDR2 is YSLEER. The V end was cut by 4 bases, the J end by 8 bases, with 15 bases between. The length of the CDR3 is 14 residues.